The 22 T cell receptor beta chains reported below all come from one sample, sequenced in a study of shared clonotypes between healthy human individuals (dated by TCRdb to between 2020 and 2021). Receptor amplification or capture employed the immunoSEQ multiplex PCR assay. In TCRdb, the immuneACCESS table is reduced to in-frame sequences with V and J assigned. These tables do not hold every clone; where another copy was compared, an unresolved V gene accounts for under half, and the others remain unexplained. This sample gives 2 million to 3 million clones in total; 80% to 95% of them show up just once. Roughly 0.36% of the sample rests with the top ten. Specimen: naive CD4+ T cells from PBMCs. The cell subset or site label corresponds to: CD45RA+ positively selected. The receptors stem from a man aged 18 to 35 in good health. Some clones in this sample may be carry-over from other donors' samples.

The chain carries TRBV7-6 and TRBJ2-1; 9 nucleotides line up with TRBD2. V dropped 5 bases and J dropped 10; count of bases not matched to a gene: 18. The CDR3 is made up of 17 amino acids. The germline V gene encodes CDR1 SGHVS and CDR2 FNYEAQ. Written as DNA, the CDR3 is TGTGCCAGCAGCCCCACCGGGGGTAGCGGGAGAATGGGGGAGCAGTTCTTC. It specifies CASSPTGGSGRMGEQFF.

J is TRBJ1-2 and V is TRBV2; no clear D gene. Germline lookup yields CDR1 SNHLY and CDR2 FYNNEI. This CDR3 is built from 13 residues. With 6 bases removed from V and 5 bases from J, the gap between germline ends came to 13 bases. The CDR3: CASSLQNSYGYTF. The DNA for the CDR3 is TGTGCCAGCAGCCTACAGAACTCTTATGGCTACACCTTC. Combining the CDR3 with reference TRBV2 and TRBJ1-2 gives the whole variable domain EPEVTQTPSHQVTQMGQEVILRCVPISNHLYFYWYRQILGQKVEFLVSFYNNEISEKSEIFDDQFSVERPDGSNFTLKIRSTKLEDSAMYFCASSLQNSYGYTFGSGTRLTVV.

The V gene is TRBV18, the J gene TRBJ2-7; D possibly corresponds to TRBD2 (5 bases). The CDR3 contains 14 residues. Germline assignment: CDR1 KGHSH and CDR2 LQKENI. V dropped 5 bases and J dropped 3 bases, with 14 bases sitting between them. The CDR3 region has the DNA TGTGCCAGCTCATCCCAGACGGGAAGCTACGAGCAGTACTTC. It is translated as CASSSQTGSYEQYF.

The CDR3 here is CASRFAGRLEQYF. CDR3 in DNA: TGTGCCAGCAGGTTTGCGGGGCGGCTCGAGCAGTACTTC. V is TRBV2 and J is TRBJ2-7, with D perhaps matching TRBD2 (6 bases). The CDR3 is made up of 13 amino acids. CDR1 SNHLY and CDR2 FYNNEI come from the germline V gene. The ends were cut back, 6 bases at V and 6 bases at J, with 15 bases in the middle. Complete variable domain (other parts from reference TRBV2 and TRBJ2-7): EPEVTQTPSHQVTQMGQEVILRCVPISNHLYFYWYRQILGQKVEFLVSFYNNEISEKSEIFDDQFSVERPDGSNFTLKIRSTKLEDSAMYFCASRFAGRLEQYFGPGTRLTVT.

This chain joins TRBV19 and TRBJ1-1; 10 positions match TRBD1. CDR1 and CDR2 (germline): LNHDA, SQIVND (reference sequence). With 5 bases clipped from V and 11 bases from J, the junction kept 8 bases outside the gene matches. The CDR3 has 13 residues. CDR3 sequence: CASSVGQGTHAFF. In DNA, the CDR3 is TGTGCCAGTAGTGTGGGACAGGGGACACACGCTTTCTTT.

The CDR3 DNA reads as TGTGCCAGCAGTTACTCGGCAGGTGATAATTCACCCCTCCACTTT. It translates to CASSYSAGDNSPLHF. The chain has TRBV6-6 and TRBJ1-6; the D is unclear. Deletions cut 0 bases from V and 5 bases from J, with 8 bases between. Germline CDR1 is MNHNY and CDR2 is SVGAGI (reference sequence). This CDR3 is built from 15 residues.

About this clone itself: At the DNA level, this CDR3 is encoded by other sequences in the same sample as well. The rearrangement links TRBV7-3 to TRBJ2-1; D not resolved. The V and J ends lost 4 bases and 6 bases respectively, with 7 bases between them. The CDR3 has 12 amino acids. Germline-derived CDR1 and CDR2 are SGHTA and FQGTGA. The CDR3 DNA sequence: TGTGCCAGCAGCTCTGGCGGCAATGAGCAGTTCTTC. This codes for CASSSGGNEQFF.

The chain joins TRBV7-2 to TRBJ2-1; 10 bases align to TRBD2. CDR3 length equals 16 residues. The ends lost 5 bases at V and 12 bases at J; junction bases unmatched: 16. CDR1 is SGHTA, CDR2 FQGNSA, per germline. The chain's CDR3 is CASSDLAGVSGMGQFF. The DNA for the CDR3 is TGTGCCAGCAGCGATCTAGCGGGAGTTAGTGGGATGGGGCAGTTCTTC.

This chain uses TRBV14 with TRBJ2-5; 9 nucleotides match TRBD2. J gave up 2 bases and V 3 bases, and 4 bases lay outside the gene matches. This CDR3 spans 15 amino acids. The germline V gene has CDR1 SGHDN and CDR2 FVKESK. CDR3 protein: CASSQSGRYQETQYF. In nucleotides, the CDR3 is TGTGCCAGCAGCCAGAGCGGGAGGTATCAAGAGACCCAGTACTTC.

The rearrangement links TRBV18 to TRBJ2-2; D is unclear. V shed 0 bases and J shed 3 bases, with 5 bases lying between them. The CDR3 sequence is 14 residues long. Germline lookup yields CDR1 KGHSH and CDR2 LQKENI. For the CDR3, the DNA is TGTGCCAGCTCACCACCGACCTACACCGGGGAGCTGTTTTTT. This codes for CASSPPTYTGELFF.

The genes are TRBV7-2 and TRBJ2-2; TRBD2 aligns across 10 bases. This CDR3 is built from 18 residues. V trimming: 3 bases; J trimming: 6 bases; junction bases outside the gene matches: 13. Germline lookup yields CDR1 SGHTA and CDR2 FQGNSA. The CDR3: CASSFGSGRAFSPGELFF. The CDR3 DNA sequence: TGTGCCAGCAGCTTTGGGAGCGGGAGGGCCTTCTCCCCCGGGGAGCTGTTTTTT.

This rearrangement joins TRBV25-1 to TRBJ2-4, with D possibly being TRBD1 (6 bases). CDR1 and CDR2 from the germline V gene are MGHDK and SYGVNS. The CDR3 is made up of 15 amino acids. V lost 4 bases, J lost 8 bases, and 18 bases lay in between. In DNA, the CDR3 is TGTGCCAGCAGTGCGGCGCAGGGGAATGGGGACATTCAGTACTTC. It translates to CASSAAQGNGDIQYF.

V gene TRBV19 combines with J gene TRBJ2-7; 7 bases align to TRBD2. V lost 5 bases to trimming and J lost 2 bases; unmatched junction nucleotides: 3. CDR3 length equals 13 residues. Germline-derived CDR1 and CDR2 are LNHDA and SQIVND (reference sequence). As DNA, the CDR3 is TGTGCCAGTAGTGGCGGGAGAGCCTACGAGCAGTACTTC. Its protein is CASSGGRAYEQYF.

The chain joins TRBV5-6 to TRBJ2-5; 7 bases line up with TRBD1. V lost 2 bases, J lost 5 bases, and 9 bases stayed unmatched. The CDR3 runs to 15 residues. The germline gives CDR1 SGHDT, CDR2 YYEEEE. Here the CDR3 reads CASSFSPRGRETQYF. The CDR3, as DNA: TGTGCCAGCAGCTTTTCCCCTAGGGGGCGTGAGACCCAGTACTTC. Full variable domain (missing parts from reference TRBV5-6 and TRBJ2-5): DAGVTQSPTHLIKTRGQQVTLRCSPKSGHDTVSWYQQALGQGPQFIFQYYEEEERQRGNFPDRFSGHQFPNYSSELNVNALLLGDSALYLCASSFSPRGRETQYFGPGTRLLVL.

The rearrangement links TRBV5-1 to TRBJ1-1; D uncertain. Germline-derived CDR1 and CDR2 are SGHRS and YFSETQ. This CDR3 has 14 amino acids. The V gene lost 1 base and the J gene lost 3 bases, with 10 bases spanning the gap. CDR3 DNA: TGCGCCAGCAGCTTGACAGCGGGTGACACTGAAGCTTTCTTT. Translated: CASSLTAGDTEAFF.

The gene calls are TRBV4-2 and TRBJ1-2; 8 bases fit TRBD1. The CDR3 is made up of 18 amino acids. J lost 6 bases, V lost 0 bases, and 15 bases had no gene match. CDR1 is LGHNA and CDR2 is YNFKEQ in the germline V gene. DNA for the CDR3: TGTGCCAGCAGCCAAGATGGGCTAAGGGCAGGGGGCGATGATGGCTACACCTTC. Translation: CASSQDGLRAGGDDGYTF.

This clone was found once. V is TRBV11-2 and J is TRBJ2-2; D not certain. V lost 2 bases and J 8 bases, leaving 9 bases between the germline ends. Germline CDR1 and CDR2: SGHAT and FQNNGV. The CDR3 covers 13 residues. The CDR3 bases are TGTGCCAGCAGCTTATCCCCCTTAGGGGAGCTGTTTTTT. Its translation is CASSLSPLGELFF.

V is TRBV2 and J is TRBJ1-5; tentatively, D is TRBD1 (5 bases). The germline CDR1 and CDR2 sequences are SNHLY and FYNNEI. Trimming shortened V by 6 bases and J by 3 bases, and 6 bases separated the two germline ends. This CDR3 region has 12 residues. In DNA form, the CDR3 reads TGTGCCAGCAGGACAGTCAATCAGCCCCAGCATTTT. Its protein product is CASRTVNQPQHF.

The chain links TRBV5-4 to TRBJ2-5; D not certain. V was cut by 0 bases and J by 0 bases, with 9 bases left in between. The CDR3 runs 15 residues. CDR1 is SGHNT and CDR2 is YYREEE in the germline V gene (reference sequence). CDR3 bases: TGTGCCAGCAGCTTGGGTAGCAGTTACCAAGAGACCCAGTACTTC. This gives the protein CASSLGSSYQETQYF.

The CDR3 DNA follows: TGTGCCAGAAGCAGGACAGGGAATACGCAGTATTTT. The encoded protein is CARSRTGNTQYF. This chain uses TRBV5-3 with TRBJ2-3; 8 positions match TRBD1. TRBV5-3 is classed as an ORF, of uncertain function. The CDR3 is made up of 12 amino acids. V shed 4 bases, J shed 7 bases, and the junction held 2 bases outside the gene matches.

This chain uses TRBV11-2 with TRBJ1-1; 11 bases fit TRBD1. Germline CDR1 reads SGHAT; CDR2 reads FQNNGV. J gave up 6 bases and V 3 bases, and 6 bases lay outside the gene matches. CDR3 length: 15 residues. The CDR3 region is CASSFGTGGEAEAFF. CDR3 DNA sequence: TGTGCCAGCAGCTTCGGGACAGGGGGAGAAGCTGAAGCTTTCTTT.

To note about this clone: Other DNA sequences in this sample translate to the same CDR3. The chain combines TRBV5-1 with TRBJ1-5; the D is unclear. This CDR3 has 15 amino acids. Trimming cost V 0 bases and J 4 bases, with 11 bases left between them. Germline CDR1 and CDR2: SGHRS and YFSETQ. The DNA for the CDR3 is TGCGCCAGCAGCTTGGGAGGGAGCCTGAATCAGCCCCAGCATTTT. The encoded protein is CASSLGGSLNQPQHF.